This T cell receptor beta chain originates from a study of shared clonotypes between healthy human individuals. Broader study findings: The donor pool, a small one, limited the genetic and exposure-history diversity represented. Rarefaction curves obtained for sorted subsets showed sequencing incomplete despite large depth.

About this clone: Its antigen is unknown. This CDR3 is also generated by other DNA sequences in the sample.

Only in-frame clones appear in the TCRdb table, and some are missing; sequencing was by immunoSEQ multiplex PCR. The sample records 640,000 or so clones, roughly 78% being singletons. Looked up from germline, CDR1 is SGHRS and CDR2 is YFSETQ. The CDR3 is 16 residues long. The trim removed 4 bases at V and 0 bases at J, leaving 4 bases unmatched. J is TRBJ2-5 and V is TRBV5-1; TRBD2 agrees at 12 bases. The sequencing input was memory CD4+ T cells sorted from blood. Subset described: CD45RA-negative fraction. The clonotype comes from a woman in her 30s in good health. CDR3 sequence reads: CASSPGLAGYQETQYF. The CDR3, as DNA: TGCGCCAGCAGCCCTGGACTAGCGGGATACCAAGAGACCCAGTACTTC.